These 20 T cell receptor beta chains share one sample of origin, sequenced in a study of blood T cell repertoires in COVID-19. This table comes from immunoSEQ multiplex PCR, and its TCRdb copy is limited to in-frame clones, with some not included. The sample includes approximately 280,000 clones, approximately 88% of them seen just once. Sequencing was done on a sample of peripheral blood. The receptors come from a man in his late teens or twenties with active or convalescent COVID-19.

This sequence joins TRBV7-3 and TRBJ2-1; 12 bases map to TRBD2. Per the germline V gene, CDR1 is SGHTA and CDR2 is FQGTGA. The CDR3 is 17 residues long. J gave up 2 bases and V 3 bases, and 5 bases lay outside the gene matches. The CDR3 here is CASSLGTSGPTYNEQFF. CDR3 nucleotides: TGTGCCAGCAGCTTGGGGACTAGCGGGCCAACCTACAATGAGCAGTTCTTC.

CDR3 in amino acids: CATSDHRGRRSCNTEAFF. In nucleotides, the CDR3 is TGTGCCACCAGTGATCACAGGGGGCGAAGGTCTTGCAACACTGAAGCTTTCTTT. The J gene is TRBJ1-1, the V gene TRBV24-1; 9 bases agree with TRBD1. With V trimmed by 3 bases and J by 2 bases, 12 bases remained unmatched. The CDR3 has 18 residues. The germline gives CDR1 KGHDR, CDR2 SFDVKD.

The V call is TRBV15, the J call TRBJ2-2, with TRBD1 matching 7 bases. The ends lost 4 bases at V and 0 bases at J; junction bases unmatched: 5. The CDR3 totals 16 residues. The germline V gene encodes CDR1 LNHNV and CDR2 YYDKDF (reference sequence). CDR3 bases: TGTGCCACCAGCACAATCCAGGGGGCGAACACCGGGGAGCTGTTTTTT. Protein: CATSTIQGANTGELFF.

This clone appeared a single time. The V gene is TRBV19, the J gene TRBJ2-7; 7 bases match TRBD1. CDR3 length: 14 amino acids. The ends lost 7 bases at V and 4 bases at J; junction bases unmatched: 10. Germline CDR1 is LNHDA and CDR2 is SQIVND (reference sequence). The CDR3 sequence: CASKTGTVTYEQYF. The DNA for the CDR3 is TGTGCCAGTAAAACCGGGACAGTGACATACGAGCAGTACTTC.

The V call is TRBV2, the J call TRBJ2-7; a weak D match, TRBD2 (6 bases). Germline values: CDR1 SNHLY, CDR2 FYNNEI. The CDR3 is 10 amino acids. Trimming cost V 6 bases and J 6 bases, with 6 bases left between them. The CDR3 loop is CASRGLEQYF. The CDR3 nucleotides are TGTGCCAGCAGGGGACTCGAGCAGTACTTC.

This rearrangement joins TRBV6-1 to TRBJ2-4; no firm D call. V was trimmed by 1 base and J by 4 bases, leaving 8 bases between them. The CDR3 runs to 14 residues. Germline V gives CDR1 MNHNS, CDR2 SASEGT. The CDR3: CASSEVGPKNIQYF. The CDR3, as DNA: TGTGCCAGCAGTGAAGTTGGGCCAAAAAACATTCAGTACTTC.

This clone was seen once. The rearrangement joins TRBV11-2 to TRBJ1-1; D unresolved. The ends were cut back, 4 bases at V and 0 bases at J, with 12 bases in the middle. CDR1 and CDR2 from the germline V gene are SGHAT and FQNNGV. CDR3 length: 15 residues. The CDR3 loop is CASSSARTVNTEAFF. Written as DNA, the CDR3 is TGTGCCAGCAGCTCCGCACGGACTGTGAACACTGAAGCTTTCTTT.

The chain links TRBV5-1 to TRBJ2-5; 10 bases agree with TRBD2. Germline-derived CDR1 and CDR2 are SGHRS and YFSETQ. Trimming removed 4 bases from V and 5 bases from J; junction bases left unmatched: 11. The CDR3 has 16 amino acids. The CDR3 coding sequence is TGCGCCAGCAGCACTAGCGGGGCTTTCAGTGGGGAGACCCAGTACTTC. Its protein product is CASSTSGAFSGETQYF.

In this sample, this clone turned up once. The chain couples TRBV5-6 to TRBJ2-5; D is perhaps TRBD1 (5 bases). The CDR3 has 15 residues. Germline V gene lookup returns CDR1 SGHDT and CDR2 YYEEEE. V was shortened by 1 base and J by 1 base, with 11 bases between the two germline ends. The CDR3 DNA is TGTGCCAGCAGCTTGATGACAGCTATCCAAGAGACCCAGTACTTC. Translation: CASSLMTAIQETQYF.

This chain uses TRBV10-3 with TRBJ1-3, with a weak D call TRBD1 (5 bases). Germline CDR1 reads ENHRY; CDR2 reads SYGVKD. Trimming stripped 1 base from V and 9 bases from J, with 19 bases between. The CDR3 consists of 16 residues. CDR3 coding DNA: TGTGCCATCAGTGAGTTGAAACAGGACAAATGGGGCACCATATATTTT. Translation gives CAISELKQDKWGTIYF.

The chain is built from TRBV27 and TRBJ1-1, with D maybe TRBD1 (6 bases). V lost 0 bases, J lost 0 bases, and 14 bases lay in between. Per the germline V gene, CDR1 is MNHEY and CDR2 is SMNVEV (reference sequence). The CDR3 sequence is 17 residues long. The CDR3 region is CASSLSEGGGLNTEAFF. CDR3 DNA sequence: TGTGCCAGCAGTTTATCGGAGGGGGGAGGGTTGAACACTGAAGCTTTCTTT.

To note about this clone: This specimen includes other DNA sequences encoding the same CDR3. This chain joins TRBV4-1 and TRBJ2-3, with D possibly being TRBD2 (5 bases). The CDR3 is made up of 15 amino acids. The germline V gene has CDR1 MGHRA and CDR2 YSYEKL. Trimming stripped 4 bases from V and 0 bases from J, with 11 bases between. CDR3 protein: CASSPGTASTDTQYF. The DNA for the CDR3 is TGCGCCAGCAGCCCGGGAACAGCAAGCACAGATACGCAGTATTTT.

This clone came up once. The chain recombines TRBV7-6 with TRBJ1-1; D not certain. With 5 bases removed from V and 1 base from J, the gap between germline ends came to 14 bases. The CDR3 covers 15 residues. The germline V gene has CDR1 SGHVS and CDR2 FNYEAQ. In DNA form, the CDR3 reads TGTGCCAGCAGCCTAGGAGGTTTGGGGAACACTGAAGCTTTCTTT. Its protein is CASSLGGLGNTEAFF.

The rearrangement joins TRBV5-1 to TRBJ2-7; 11 positions agree with TRBD2. With V trimmed by 3 bases and J by 0 bases, 23 bases remained unmatched. The CDR3 is 22 residues long. Germline V CDR1 and CDR2: SGHRS, YFSETQ. The CDR3 DNA sequence: TGCGCCAGCAGCTACATCTACCCTCTAGCGGGGGGAATCACCACACGCTCCTACGAGCAGTACTTC. As protein: CASSYIYPLAGGITTRSYEQYF.

This clone was detected ten times or more. The chain couples TRBV6-5 to TRBJ2-1; 13 bases are a match to TRBD2. V was clipped by 0 bases and J by 7 bases; unmatched bases: 0. The CDR3 covers 15 residues. The germline V gene has CDR1 MNHEY and CDR2 SVGAGI. As DNA, the CDR3 is TGTGCCAGCAGTTACTCACTAGCGGGGGGGAATGAGCAGTTCTTC. This translates into CASSYSLAGGNEQFF.

The J gene is TRBJ2-7, the V gene TRBV6-5; D gene uncertain. Trimming cost V 2 bases and J 2 bases, with 10 bases left between them. The CDR3 loop spans 14 amino acids. CDR1 and CDR2 from the germline V gene are MNHEY and SVGAGI. CDR3 DNA sequence: TGTGCCAGCAGTTACGCGCTCCCTACCTACGAGCAGTACTTC. Translating gives CASSYALPTYEQYF.

V and J are TRBV7-9 and TRBJ2-3; 9 nucleotides line up with TRBD1. The length of the CDR3 is 13 residues. Trimming took 4 bases from V and 6 from J; bases not matched to a gene: 2. Germline values: CDR1 SEHNR, CDR2 FQNEAQ (reference sequence). The CDR3 nucleotides read TGTGCCAGCAGCTCGACAGGGGGGGATACGCAGTATTTT. Its translation: CASSSTGGDTQYF.

The V gene is TRBV5-1, the J gene TRBJ1-5, with D maybe TRBD1 (6 bases). Trimming shortened V by 0 bases and J by 7 bases, and 17 bases separated the two germline ends. The CDR3 loop spans 16 amino acids. Per the germline V gene, CDR1 is SGHRS and CDR2 is YFSETQ. As DNA, the CDR3 is TGCGCCAGCAGCTTGGCTCCACAGGGCTCAGGACAGCCCCAGCATTTT. It codes for CASSLAPQGSGQPQHF.

CDR3 sequence reads: CASSPTGRGTTGELFF. In DNA, the CDR3 is TGTGCCAGCAGCCCAACCGGACGGGGAACCACCGGGGAGCTGTTTTTT. This sequence joins TRBV7-2 and TRBJ2-2; TRBD2 might be the D (5 bases). This CDR3 spans 16 amino acids. The germline V gene has CDR1 SGHTA and CDR2 FQGNSA. With 5 bases removed from V and 4 bases from J, the gap between germline ends came to 17 bases. The entire variable domain, with the rest obtained from reference TRBV7-2 and TRBJ2-2, is as follows: GAGVSQSPSNKVTEKGKDVELRCDPISGHTALYWYRQSLGQGLEFLIYFQGNSAPDKSGLPSDRFSAERTGGSVSTLTIQRTQQEDSAVYLCASSPTGRGTTGELFFGEGSRLTVL.

The chain couples TRBV5-1 to TRBJ1-4; 10 bases fit TRBD1. This CDR3 comprises 15 residues. The V and J ends lost 4 bases and 4 bases, in that order; junction bases with no gene match: 4. Germline assignment: CDR1 SGHRS and CDR2 YFSETQ. CDR3 sequence reads: CASSTGQGNNEKLFF. As DNA, the CDR3 is TGCGCCAGCAGCACGGGACAGGGGAATAATGAAAAACTGTTTTTT.